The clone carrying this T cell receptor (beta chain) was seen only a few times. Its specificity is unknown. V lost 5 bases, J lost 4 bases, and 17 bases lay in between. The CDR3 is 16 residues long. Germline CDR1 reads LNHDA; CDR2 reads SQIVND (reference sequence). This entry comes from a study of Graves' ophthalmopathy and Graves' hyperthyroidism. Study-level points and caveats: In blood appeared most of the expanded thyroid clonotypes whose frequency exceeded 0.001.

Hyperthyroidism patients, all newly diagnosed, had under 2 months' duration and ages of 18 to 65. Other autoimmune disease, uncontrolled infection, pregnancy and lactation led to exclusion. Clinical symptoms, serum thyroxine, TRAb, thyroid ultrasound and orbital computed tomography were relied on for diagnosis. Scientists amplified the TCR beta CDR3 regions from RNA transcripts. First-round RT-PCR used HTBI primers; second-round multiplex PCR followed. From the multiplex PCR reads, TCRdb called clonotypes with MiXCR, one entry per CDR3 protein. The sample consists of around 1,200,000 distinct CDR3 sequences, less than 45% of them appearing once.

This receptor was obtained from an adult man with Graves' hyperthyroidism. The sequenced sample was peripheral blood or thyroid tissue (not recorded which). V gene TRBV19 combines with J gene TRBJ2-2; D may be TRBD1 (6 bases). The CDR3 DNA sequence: TGTGCCAGTAGTTCAGGGGCGCTCTTGGGCACCGGGGAGCTGTTTTTT. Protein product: CASSSGALLGTGELFF.